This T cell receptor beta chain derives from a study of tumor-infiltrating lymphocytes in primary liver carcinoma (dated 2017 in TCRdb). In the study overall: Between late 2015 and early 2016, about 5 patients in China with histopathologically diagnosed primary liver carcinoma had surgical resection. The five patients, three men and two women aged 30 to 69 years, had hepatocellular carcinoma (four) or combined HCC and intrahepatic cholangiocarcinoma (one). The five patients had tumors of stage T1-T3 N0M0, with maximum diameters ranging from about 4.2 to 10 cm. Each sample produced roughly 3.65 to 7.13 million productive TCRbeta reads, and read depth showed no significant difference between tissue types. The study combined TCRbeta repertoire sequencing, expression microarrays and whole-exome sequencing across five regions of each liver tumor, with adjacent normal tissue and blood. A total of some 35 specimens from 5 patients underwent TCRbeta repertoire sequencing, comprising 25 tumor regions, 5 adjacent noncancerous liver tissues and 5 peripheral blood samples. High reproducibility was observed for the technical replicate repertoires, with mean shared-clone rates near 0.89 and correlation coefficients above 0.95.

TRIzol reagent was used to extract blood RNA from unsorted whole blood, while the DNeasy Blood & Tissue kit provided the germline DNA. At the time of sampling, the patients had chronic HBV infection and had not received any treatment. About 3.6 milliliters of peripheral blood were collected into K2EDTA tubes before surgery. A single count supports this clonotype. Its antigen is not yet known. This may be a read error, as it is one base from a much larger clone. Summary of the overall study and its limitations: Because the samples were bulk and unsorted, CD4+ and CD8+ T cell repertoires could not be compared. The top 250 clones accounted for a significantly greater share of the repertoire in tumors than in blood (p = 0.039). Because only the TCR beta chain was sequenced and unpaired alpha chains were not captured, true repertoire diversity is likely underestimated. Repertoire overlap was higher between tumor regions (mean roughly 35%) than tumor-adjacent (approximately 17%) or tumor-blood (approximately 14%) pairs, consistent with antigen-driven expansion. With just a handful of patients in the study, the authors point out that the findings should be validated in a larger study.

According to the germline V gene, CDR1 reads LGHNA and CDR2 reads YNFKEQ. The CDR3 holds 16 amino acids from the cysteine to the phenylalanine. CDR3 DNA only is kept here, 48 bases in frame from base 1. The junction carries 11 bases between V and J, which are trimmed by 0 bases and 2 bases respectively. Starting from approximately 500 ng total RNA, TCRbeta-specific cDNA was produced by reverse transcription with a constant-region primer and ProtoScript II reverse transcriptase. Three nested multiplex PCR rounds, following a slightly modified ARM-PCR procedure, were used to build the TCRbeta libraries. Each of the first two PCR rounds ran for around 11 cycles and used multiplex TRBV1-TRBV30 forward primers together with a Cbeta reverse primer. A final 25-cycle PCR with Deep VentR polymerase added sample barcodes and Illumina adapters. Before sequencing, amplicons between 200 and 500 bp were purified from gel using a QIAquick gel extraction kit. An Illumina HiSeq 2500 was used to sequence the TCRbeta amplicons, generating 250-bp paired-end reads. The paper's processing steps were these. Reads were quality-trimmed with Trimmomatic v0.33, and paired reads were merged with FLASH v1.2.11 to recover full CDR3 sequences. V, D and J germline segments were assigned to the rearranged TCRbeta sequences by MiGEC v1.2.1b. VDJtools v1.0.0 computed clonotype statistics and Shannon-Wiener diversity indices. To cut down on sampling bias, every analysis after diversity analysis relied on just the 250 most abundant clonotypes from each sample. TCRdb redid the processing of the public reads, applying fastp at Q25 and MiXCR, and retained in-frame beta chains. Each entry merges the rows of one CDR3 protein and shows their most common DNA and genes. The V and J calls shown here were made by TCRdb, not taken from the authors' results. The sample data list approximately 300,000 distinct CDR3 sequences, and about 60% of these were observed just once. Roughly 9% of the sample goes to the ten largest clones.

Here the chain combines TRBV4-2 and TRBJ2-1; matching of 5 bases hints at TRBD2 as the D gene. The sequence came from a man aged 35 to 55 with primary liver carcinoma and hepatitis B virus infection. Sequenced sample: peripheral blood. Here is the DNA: TGTGCCAGCAGCCAAGATCGCAGCGGTACCTACAATGAGCAGTTCTTC. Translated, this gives CASSQDRSGTYNEQFF.